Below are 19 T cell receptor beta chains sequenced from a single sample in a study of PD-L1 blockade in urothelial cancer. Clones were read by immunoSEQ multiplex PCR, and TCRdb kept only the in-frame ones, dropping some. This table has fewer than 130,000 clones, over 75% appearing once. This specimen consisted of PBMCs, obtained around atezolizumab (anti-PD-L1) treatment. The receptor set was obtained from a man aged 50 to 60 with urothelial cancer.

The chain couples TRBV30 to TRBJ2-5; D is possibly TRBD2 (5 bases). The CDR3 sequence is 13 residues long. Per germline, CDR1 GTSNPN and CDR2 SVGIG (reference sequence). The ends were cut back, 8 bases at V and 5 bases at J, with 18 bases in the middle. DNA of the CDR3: TGTGCCCGCGATGGACTTCAAGGGGAGACCCAGTACTTC. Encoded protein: CARDGLQGETQYF.

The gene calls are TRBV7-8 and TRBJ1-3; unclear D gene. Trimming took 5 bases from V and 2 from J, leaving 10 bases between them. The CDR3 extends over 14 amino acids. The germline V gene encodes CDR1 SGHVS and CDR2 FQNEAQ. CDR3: CASSPQEAGNTIYF. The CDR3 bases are TGTGCCAGCAGCCCCCAGGAGGCTGGAAACACCATATATTTT.

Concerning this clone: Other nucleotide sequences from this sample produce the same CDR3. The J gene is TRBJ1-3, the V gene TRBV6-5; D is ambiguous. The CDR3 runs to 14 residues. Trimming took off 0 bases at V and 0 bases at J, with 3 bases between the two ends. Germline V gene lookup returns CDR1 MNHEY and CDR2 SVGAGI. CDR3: CASSYSHSGNTIYF. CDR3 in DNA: TGTGCCAGCAGTTACTCACACTCTGGAAACACCATATATTTT.

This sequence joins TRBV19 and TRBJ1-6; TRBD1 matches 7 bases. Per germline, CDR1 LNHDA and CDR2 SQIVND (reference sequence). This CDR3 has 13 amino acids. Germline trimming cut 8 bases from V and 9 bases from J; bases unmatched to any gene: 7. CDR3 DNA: TGTGCCAGTCAGGGGGGTTTCGGTTCACCCCTCCACTTT. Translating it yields CASQGGFGSPLHF.

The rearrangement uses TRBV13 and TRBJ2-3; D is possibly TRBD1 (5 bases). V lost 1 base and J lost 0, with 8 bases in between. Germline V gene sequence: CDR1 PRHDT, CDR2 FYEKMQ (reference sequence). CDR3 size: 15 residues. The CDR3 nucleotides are TGTGCCAGCAGCTTAGCTCAGGGTAGCACAGATACGCAGTATTTT. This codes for CASSLAQGSTDTQYF.

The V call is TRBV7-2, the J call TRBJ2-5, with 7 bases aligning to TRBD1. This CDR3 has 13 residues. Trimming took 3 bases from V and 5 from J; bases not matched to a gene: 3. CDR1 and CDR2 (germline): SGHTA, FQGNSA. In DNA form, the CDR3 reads TGTGCCAGCAGCTTCTCCAGGGGGGAGACCCAGTACTTC. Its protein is CASSFSRGETQYF.

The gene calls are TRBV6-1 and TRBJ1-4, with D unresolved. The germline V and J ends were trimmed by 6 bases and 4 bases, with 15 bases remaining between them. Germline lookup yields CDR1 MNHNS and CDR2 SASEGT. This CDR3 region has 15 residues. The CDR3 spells CASRRQREFNEKLFF. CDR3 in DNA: TGTGCCAGCAGGAGGCAACGGGAGTTTAATGAAAAACTGTTTTTT.

Written as DNA, the CDR3 is TGTGCCAGCTCACCCCTGGGGGGGAACACTGAAGCTTTCTTT. It yields the protein CASSPLGGNTEAFF. The rearrangement uses TRBV18 and TRBJ1-1; TRBD1 is a possible D gene (5 bases). From germline, CDR1 is KGHSH and CDR2 LQKENI. Deletions cut 3 bases from V and 1 base from J, with 9 bases between. The CDR3 covers 14 residues.

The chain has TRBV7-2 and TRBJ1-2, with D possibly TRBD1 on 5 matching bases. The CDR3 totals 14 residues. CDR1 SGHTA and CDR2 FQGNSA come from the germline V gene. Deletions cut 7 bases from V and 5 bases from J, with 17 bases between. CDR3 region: CASTITGGDYGYTF. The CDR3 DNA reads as TGTGCCAGCACCATCACTGGAGGGGATTATGGCTACACCTTC.

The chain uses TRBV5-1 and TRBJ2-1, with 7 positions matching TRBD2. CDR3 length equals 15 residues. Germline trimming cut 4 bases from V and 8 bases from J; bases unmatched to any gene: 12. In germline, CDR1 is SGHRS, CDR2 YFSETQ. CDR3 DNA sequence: TGCGCCAGCAGCCCCGGGACTTTCGGACTAGATGAGCAGTTCTTC. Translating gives CASSPGTFGLDEQFF.

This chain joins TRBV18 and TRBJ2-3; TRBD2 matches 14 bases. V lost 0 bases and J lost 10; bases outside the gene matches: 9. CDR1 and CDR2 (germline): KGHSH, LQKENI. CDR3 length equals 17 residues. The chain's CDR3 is CASSPPPGTSGRVSQYF. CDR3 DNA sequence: TGTGCCAGCTCACCACCTCCTGGGACTAGCGGGAGAGTGTCGCAGTATTTT.

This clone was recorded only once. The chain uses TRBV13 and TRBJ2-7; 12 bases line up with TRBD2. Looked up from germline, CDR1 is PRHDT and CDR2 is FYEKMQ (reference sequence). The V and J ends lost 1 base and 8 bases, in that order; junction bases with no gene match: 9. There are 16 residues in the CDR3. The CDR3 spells CASSLVLTSGSVQQYF. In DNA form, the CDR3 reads TGTGCCAGCAGCTTAGTCTTGACTAGCGGGAGCGTACAGCAGTACTTC.

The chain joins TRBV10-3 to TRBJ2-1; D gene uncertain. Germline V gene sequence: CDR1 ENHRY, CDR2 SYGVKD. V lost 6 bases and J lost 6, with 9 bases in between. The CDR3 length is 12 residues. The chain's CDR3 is CAIRADTNEQFF. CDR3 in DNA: TGTGCCATCAGGGCCGATACCAATGAGCAGTTCTTC.

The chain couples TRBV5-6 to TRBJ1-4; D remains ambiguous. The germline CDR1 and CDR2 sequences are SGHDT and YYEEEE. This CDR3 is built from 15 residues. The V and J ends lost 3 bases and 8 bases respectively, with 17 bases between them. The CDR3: CASSWAGQNREKLFF. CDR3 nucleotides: TGTGCCAGCAGCTGGGCAGGTCAGAATCGAGAAAAACTGTTTTTT. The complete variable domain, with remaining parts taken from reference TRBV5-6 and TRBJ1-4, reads DAGVTQSPTHLIKTRGQQVTLRCSPKSGHDTVSWYQQALGQGPQFIFQYYEEEERQRGNFPDRFSGHQFPNYSSELNVNALLLGDSALYLCASSWAGQNREKLFFGSGTQLSVL.

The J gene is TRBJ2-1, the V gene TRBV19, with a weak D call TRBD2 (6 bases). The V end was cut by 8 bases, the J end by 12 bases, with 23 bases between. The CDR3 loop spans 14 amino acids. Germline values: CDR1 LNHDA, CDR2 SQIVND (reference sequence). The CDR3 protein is CASGFSGGAGGQFF. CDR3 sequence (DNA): TGTGCCAGTGGATTCTCTGGCGGGGCAGGCGGGCAGTTCTTC.

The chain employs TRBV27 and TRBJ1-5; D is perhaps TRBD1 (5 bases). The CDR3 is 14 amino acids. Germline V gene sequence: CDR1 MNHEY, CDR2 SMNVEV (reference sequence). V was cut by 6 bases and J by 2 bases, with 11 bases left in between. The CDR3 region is CASSQGNGNQPQHF. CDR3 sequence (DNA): TGTGCCAGCAGCCAGGGAAATGGCAATCAGCCCCAGCATTTT.

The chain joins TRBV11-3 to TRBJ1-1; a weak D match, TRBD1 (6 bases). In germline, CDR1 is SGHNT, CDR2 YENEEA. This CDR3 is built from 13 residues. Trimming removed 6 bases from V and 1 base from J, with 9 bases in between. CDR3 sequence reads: CASSRQENTEAFF. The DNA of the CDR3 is TGTGCCAGCAGTAGACAGGAGAACACTGAAGCTTTCTTT. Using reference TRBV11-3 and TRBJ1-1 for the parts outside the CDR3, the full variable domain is EAGVVQSPRYKIIEKKQPVAFWCNPISGHNTLYWYLQNLGQGPELLIRYENEEAVDDSQLPKDRFSAERLKGVDSTLKIQPAELGDSAVYLCASSRQENTEAFFGQGTRLTVV.

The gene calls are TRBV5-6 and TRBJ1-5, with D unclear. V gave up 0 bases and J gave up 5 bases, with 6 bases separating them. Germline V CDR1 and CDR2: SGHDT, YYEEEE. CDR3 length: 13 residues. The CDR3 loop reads CASSLERDQPQHF. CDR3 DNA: TGTGCCAGCAGCTTGGAGAGGGATCAGCCCCAGCATTTT.

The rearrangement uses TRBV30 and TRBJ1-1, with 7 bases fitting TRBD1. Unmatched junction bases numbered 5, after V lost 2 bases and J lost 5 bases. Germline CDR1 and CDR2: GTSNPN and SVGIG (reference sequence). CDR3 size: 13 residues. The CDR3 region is CAWSTQGRTEAFF. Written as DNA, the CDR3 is TGTGCCTGGAGTACACAGGGGCGGACTGAAGCTTTCTTT.